The 28 T cell receptor beta chains below were found in one sample sequenced in a study of blood T cells in healthy people across ages. Alongside a J-beta primer mix, a sample-barcoded 5' primer served in a second PCR lasting about 7 to 11 cycles. TCRdb analysed the 5' RACE reads with MiXCR anew, one entry per CDR3 protein. The table shows fewer than 1,200,000 distinct CDR3 sequences, with almost 25% occurring only once. The data also belong to a second study, concerning T cells of mothers and their children.

The sequenced sample was blood. Receptors were obtained from a girl aged 2-10 years in good health.

This clonotype has more than one count but fewer than ten. The rearrangement joins TRBV10-3 to TRBJ2-1; TRBD2 aligns across 7 bases. CDR3 size: 10 residues. The germline gives CDR1 ENHRY, CDR2 SYGVKD. V trimming: 11 bases; J trimming: 5 bases; junction bases outside the gene matches: 0. In DNA form, the CDR3 reads TGTGCCGCGGGGGACAATGAGCAGTTCTTC. Protein: CAAGDNEQFF.

V gene TRBV7-2 combines with J gene TRBJ2-7; TRBD2 is a possible D gene (5 bases). The length of the CDR3 is 12 residues. Germline loops: CDR1 SGHTA, CDR2 FQGNSA. V was trimmed by 0 bases and J by 6 bases, leaving 6 bases between them. The CDR3 sequence is CASSLARAEQYF. CDR3 nucleotides: TGTGCCAGCAGCTTAGCGCGGGCCGAGCAGTACTTC.

This clonotype was seen a few times. The V gene is TRBV7-8, the J gene TRBJ1-5; 9 nucleotides match TRBD1. Germline trimming cut 6 bases from V and 4 bases from J; bases unmatched to any gene: 7. The CDR3 has 15 amino acids. CDR1 is SGHVS and CDR2 is FQNEAQ in the germline V gene. CDR3 in amino acids: CASRGQGIGNQPQHF. The CDR3 region has the DNA TGTGCCAGCAGGGGACAGGGAATAGGGAATCAGCCCCAGCATTTT.

This clonotype came up a few times. J is TRBJ2-5 and V is TRBV12-3 or TRBV12-4; 11 bases align to TRBD2. The CDR3 has 17 amino acids. V dropped 3 bases and J dropped 4; count of bases not matched to a gene: 10. The CDR3: CASSFGDSGGARETQYF. The CDR3 DNA follows: TGTGCCAGCAGTTTTGGGGATAGCGGGGGGGCCCGAGAGACCCAGTACTTC.

The V and J genes are TRBV27 and TRBJ2-1; 13 nucleotides agree with TRBD2. Germline trimming cut 4 bases from V and 10 bases from J; bases unmatched to any gene: 7. Germline V gene lookup returns CDR1 MNHEY and CDR2 SMNVEV (reference sequence). This CDR3 has 15 amino acids. The chain's CDR3 is CASSSWTSGRDEQFF. CDR3 DNA: TGTGCCAGCAGTTCCTGGACTAGCGGGAGAGACGAGCAGTTCTTC.

A few counts support this clonotype. The J gene is TRBJ1-1, the V gene TRBV12-3 or TRBV12-4; D possibly corresponds to TRBD1 (5 bases). Between the trimmed V and J ends, which lost 8 bases and 1 base, there was a span of 14 bases. The CDR3 has 14 residues. The CDR3 region is CASCRSQGNTEAFF. The CDR3 coding sequence is TGTGCCAGCTGCCGATCCCAGGGGAACACTGAAGCTTTCTTT.

The V gene is TRBV29-1, the J gene TRBJ1-1, with unresolved D. Germline V gene lookup returns CDR1 SQVTM and CDR2 ANQGSEA. Trimming removed 7 bases from V and 3 bases from J, with 9 bases in between. CDR3 length equals 11 residues. The CDR3 protein is CSAHWDTEAFF. CDR3 nucleotide sequence: TGCAGCGCCCATTGGGACACTGAAGCTTTCTTT.

A remark on this clonotype: The CDR3 end shows no conserved phenylalanine or tryptophan, and so a read error is likely. The rearrangement links TRBV5-1 to TRBJ2-1, with D perhaps TRBD1 (6 bases). This CDR3 spans 14 amino acids. Germline V gene lookup returns CDR1 SGHRS and CDR2 YFSETQ. Trimming pared 5 bases from V and 8 bases from J, leaving 17 bases between. CDR3 loop: CASSDRYPGDEQFL. CDR3 nucleotides: TGCGCCAGCAGTGACAGGTACCCAGGAGATGAGCAGTTCCTC.

A few counts support this clonotype. The CDR3 protein is CASSEPREGSTDTQYF. The CDR3 region has the DNA TGTGCCAGCAGCGAACCACGGGAGGGGAGCACAGATACGCAGTATTTT. This sequence joins TRBV9 and TRBJ2-3, with 8 bases that match TRBD2. The J segment lost 0 bases and the V segment lost 3 bases, leaving 6 bases of the junction unmatched. Germline V lookup: CDR1 SGDLS, CDR2 YYNGEE. CDR3 length: 16 residues.

This clonotype was found a few times. V is TRBV4-1 and J is TRBJ1-2, with a tentative D call TRBD1 (5 bases). The CDR3 runs to 15 residues. The ends were cut back, 1 base at V and 2 bases at J, with 11 bases in the middle. Germline lookup yields CDR1 MGHRA and CDR2 YSYEKL. CDR3 nucleotide sequence: TGCGCCAGCAGCCAAGGTGTAGACAGAAACTATGGCTACACCTTC. Its translation: CASSQGVDRNYGYTF.

This clonotype has more than one count but fewer than ten. The genes are TRBV4-1 and TRBJ1-5, with a weak D call TRBD1 (6 bases). Germline V gene sequence: CDR1 MGHRA, CDR2 YSYEKL. Trimming pared 4 bases from V and 5 bases from J, leaving 12 bases between. The CDR3 sequence is 14 residues long. CDR3 bases: TGCGCCAGCAGCCCCCAACAGGGAGATCAGCCCCAGCATTTT. Its protein product is CASSPQQGDQPQHF.

This clonotype was observed once. The chain is built from TRBV20-1 and TRBJ2-3; 8 bases fit TRBD1. V lost 3 bases, J lost 7 bases, and 12 bases stayed unmatched. CDR3 length equals 15 residues. CDR1 is DFQATT, CDR2 SNEGSKA, per germline (reference sequence). CDR3 residues: CSASATGTGQYTQYF. CDR3 DNA sequence: TGCAGTGCTAGTGCAACCGGGACAGGTCAATATACGCAGTATTTT.

This clonotype was counted a few times. The V and J genes are TRBV6-6 and TRBJ1-5; D remains ambiguous. V dropped 7 bases and J dropped 4 bases, with 14 bases sitting between them. The germline CDR1 and CDR2 sequences are MNHNY and SVGAGI (reference sequence). The CDR3 consists of 14 residues. The DNA for the CDR3 is TGTGCCAGCACGCGATCAGCCTCAAATCAGCCCCAGCATTTT. It codes for CASTRSASNQPQHF.

This clonotype appeared a few times. This chain links TRBV5-1 with TRBJ2-7; the D gene is possibly TRBD1 (5 bases). The CDR3 runs to 15 residues. V was pared by 1 base and J by 6 bases, with 17 bases between. Germline V gene sequence: CDR1 SGHRS, CDR2 YFSETQ. CDR3 bases: TGCGCCAGCAGCTTGAACCCTTTAGGGGTAGGCGAGCAGTACTTC. Amino acids: CASSLNPLGVGEQYF.

The chain couples TRBV29-1 to TRBJ1-1; D gene ambiguous. Trimming removed 4 bases from V and 11 bases from J, with 11 bases in between. This CDR3 is built from 10 residues. Germline V lookup: CDR1 SQVTM, CDR2 ANQGSEA. CDR3 loop: CSVGIGRAFF. CDR3 coding DNA: TGCAGCGTTGGGATCGGGAGGGCTTTCTTT.

The chain is built from TRBV4-3 and TRBJ2-1; D assignment may be TRBD1 or TRBD2 (5 bases each). Germline CDR1 and CDR2: LGHNA and YSLEER. Trimming shortened V by 0 bases and J by 10 bases, and 13 bases separated the two germline ends. The CDR3 has 14 residues. This CDR3 is CASSQEGPRGEQFF. The DNA of the CDR3 is TGCGCCAGCAGCCAAGAGGGACCACGAGGCGAGCAGTTCTTC.

J is TRBJ2-5 and V is TRBV29-1; 14 nucleotides align to TRBD2. The J call is in doubt because the DNA end fits TRBJ2-1 better. Per germline, CDR1 SQVTM and CDR2 ANQGSEA. This CDR3 comprises 13 residues. The CDR3 is CSAPGTSGSEQFF. The CDR3 bases are TGCAGCGCCCCAGGGACTAGCGGGAGTGAGCAGTTCTTC.

The CDR3 protein is CASSEGPHQPQHF. In DNA, the CDR3 is TGTGCCAGCAGTGAAGGTCCCCATCAGCCCCAGCATTTT. V gene TRBV2 combines with J gene TRBJ1-5; D not resolved. Germline CDR1 is SNHLY and CDR2 is FYNNEI. The CDR3 extends over 13 amino acids. Trimming took 1 base from V and 5 from J, leaving 6 bases between them.

CDR3 DNA: TGCAGCGTTGGGACTAGCGGGACTCTGAACACCGGGGAGCTGTTTTTT. Encoded protein: CSVGTSGTLNTGELFF. This chain joins TRBV29-1 and TRBJ2-2; 12 bases map to TRBD2. This CDR3 spans 16 amino acids. Germline V gene lookup returns CDR1 SQVTM and CDR2 ANQGSEA. J lost 1 base, V lost 4 bases, and 4 bases had no gene match.

In its sample, this clonotype was seen a few times. The chain is built from TRBV7-2 and TRBJ2-6; no firm D call. Germline lookup yields CDR1 SGHTA and CDR2 FQGNSA. With 5 bases removed from V and 4 bases from J, the gap between germline ends came to 12 bases. This CDR3 is 15 amino acids long. CDR3 sequence (DNA): TGTGCCAGCAGCCGACAAATGACAGGGGCCAACGTCCTGACTTTC. Translation gives CASSRQMTGANVLTF.

This clonotype has just a few counts. The chain is built from TRBV20-1 and TRBJ2-3, with 8 nucleotides matching TRBD2. From germline, CDR1 is DFQATT and CDR2 SNEGSKA (reference sequence). The ends lost 2 bases at V and 6 bases at J; junction bases unmatched: 13. The CDR3 is 16 amino acids. CDR3 DNA: TGCAGTGCTAGAATAATTAGCGGGAATAGGGCCGATACGCAGTATTTT. Translated: CSARIISGNRADTQYF.

The chain carries TRBV12-3 or TRBV12-4 and TRBJ2-1; 8 bases agree with TRBD2. The length of the CDR3 is 18 residues. V trimming: 3 bases; J trimming: 4 bases; junction bases outside the gene matches: 14. CDR3 residues: CASSFRPVTGGIYNEQFF. As DNA, the CDR3 is TGTGCCAGCAGTTTTCGCCCGGTGACGGGGGGGATATACAATGAGCAGTTCTTC.

This clonotype was detected only a few times. The chain employs TRBV20-1 and TRBJ2-1; 9 bases agree with TRBD2. The germline V gene encodes CDR1 DFQATT and CDR2 SNEGSKA (reference sequence). The CDR3 spans 14 residues. The V and J ends lost 3 bases and 8 bases, in that order; junction bases with no gene match: 8. The CDR3 sequence: CSASGREGIDEQFF. CDR3 DNA sequence: TGCAGTGCTAGCGGGCGGGAGGGAATAGATGAGCAGTTCTTC.

The rearrangement joins TRBV27 to TRBJ2-5; possibly TRBD2 for D (7 bases). The last part of the DNA fits TRBJ2-7 better; the J call may be wrong. The CDR3 is 14 residues long. Germline CDR1 MNHEY, CDR2 SMNVEV (reference sequence). CDR3 region: CASSYLGGTSEQYF. The CDR3 DNA is TGTGCCAGCAGTTACCTGGGGGGGACAAGCGAGCAGTACTTC.

This chain connects TRBV7-2 to TRBJ2-1; D gene uncertain. The CDR3 extends over 15 amino acids. Trimming left V 5 bases short and J 7 bases short, with 18 bases between. From germline, CDR1 is SGHTA and CDR2 FQGNSA. The CDR3 region is CASSPTPGRANEQFF. Written as DNA, the CDR3 is TGTGCCAGCAGCCCAACGCCAGGAAGAGCGAATGAGCAGTTCTTC. The full variable domain, in which reference TRBV7-2 and TRBJ2-1 provide the parts outside the CDR3, is GAGVSQSPSNKVTEKGKDVELRCDPISGHTALYWYRQSLGQGLEFLIYFQGNSAPDKSGLPSDRFSAERTGGSVSTLTIQRTQQEDSAVYLCASSPTPGRANEQFFGPGTRLTVL.

Notes on this clonotype: A junction boundary mismatches the germline segment, possibly from a read error. The chain employs TRBV5-5 and TRBJ2-3, with 10 bases aligning to TRBD2. The length of the CDR3 is 16 residues. CDR1 and CDR2 from the germline V gene are SGHKS and YYEKEE (reference sequence). CDR3 residues: CASSLRTSGSTYTQYF. The CDR3 region has the DNA TGTGCCAGCAGCCTACGGACTAGCGGTAGCACATATACGCAGTATTTT.

The rearrangement links TRBV4-3 to TRBJ1-2, with 7 bases identical to TRBD1. The length of the CDR3 is 14 residues. V was clipped by 2 bases and J by 6 bases; unmatched bases: 6. The germline gives CDR1 LGHNA, CDR2 YSLEER. The CDR3 loop is CASSQRGPGDGYTF. The CDR3 region has the DNA TGCGCCAGCAGCCAAAGGGGGCCCGGGGATGGCTACACCTTC.

The chain joins TRBV7-2 to TRBJ2-3; no clear D gene. The J call may be incorrect, as the DNA end agrees better with TRBJ2-5. The CDR3 is 12 residues long. Germline V CDR1 and CDR2: SGHTA, FQGNSA. Written as DNA, the CDR3 is TGTGCCAGCAGCTTAGGAGCTGTAGGCCAGTACTTC. It yields the protein CASSLGAVGQYF.